Following are 13 T cell receptor beta chains from one sample sequenced in a study of Ad26.COV2.S vaccination and SARS-CoV-2 variants. TCRdb's copy holds only in-frame clones and misses some; the assay was immunoSEQ multiplex PCR. The table lists about 480,000 clones, around nine tenths of them singletons, with roughly 12% in the top ten. Treatment here: about 20 received Ad26.COV2.S at low or high dose, single or two shots; 5 received placebo; per-sample allocation not given. Sampling was done on day 63 after the first vaccine or placebo injection. Sequenced here: peripheral blood, sampled in a trial of Ad26.COV2.S vaccine versus placebo. All receptors derive from a person aged 18-60 years who received the Ad26.COV2.S COVID-19 vaccine or a placebo.

The chain has TRBV7-8 and TRBJ2-2, with D possibly matching TRBD2 (6 bases). The V and J ends lost 5 bases and 7 bases respectively, with 20 bases between them. Per germline, CDR1 SGHVS and CDR2 FQNEAQ. This CDR3 is 16 amino acids long. CDR3 region: CASSRPRFRGLGELFF. The CDR3 DNA sequence: TGTGCCAGCAGCCGCCCTAGGTTCCGGGGACTCGGGGAGCTGTTTTTT. The whole variable domain, filled in from reference TRBV7-8 and TRBJ2-2, reads GAGVSQSPRYKVAKRGQDVALRCDPISGHVSLFWYQQALGQGPEFLTYFQNEAQLDKSGLPSDRFFAERPEGSVSTLKIQRTQQEDSAVYLCASSRPRFRGLGELFFGEGSRLTVL.

The V call is TRBV7-8, the J call TRBJ1-4; 9 nucleotides match TRBD1. CDR1 is SGHVS, CDR2 FQNEAQ, per germline. The V segment lost 4 bases and the J segment 3 bases; nucleotides outside the gene matches: 9. The CDR3 length is 17 residues. The CDR3 bases are TGTGCCAGCAGCTCGGACAGGGGTGCTACGGCTAATGAAAAACTGTTTTTT. Protein product: CASSSDRGATANEKLFF.

This chain connects TRBV6-5 to TRBJ2-1; 10 bases are shared with TRBD2. The CDR3 is 14 amino acids. Germline lookup yields CDR1 MNHEY and CDR2 SVGAGI. The trim removed 6 bases at V and 7 bases at J, leaving 6 bases unmatched. CDR3 loop: CASRTSGDRNEQFF. The CDR3 nucleotides read TGTGCCAGCAGAACTAGCGGGGACCGTAATGAGCAGTTCTTC.

The chain joins TRBV5-4 to TRBJ2-5; D may correspond to TRBD1 or TRBD2 (5 bases each). The CDR3 is 14 residues long. With 0 bases removed from V and 5 bases from J, the gap between germline ends came to 11 bases. The germline V gene has CDR1 SGHNT and CDR2 YYREEE (reference sequence). CDR3 nucleotide sequence: TGTGCCAGCAGCTTGGAGCGGCCAGGGGAGACCCAGTACTTC. As protein: CASSLERPGETQYF.

V is TRBV11-3 and J is TRBJ2-3, with D tentatively TRBD1 or TRBD2 (5 bases each). Per the germline V gene, CDR1 is SGHNT and CDR2 is YENEEA. The germline V and J ends were trimmed by 5 bases and 1 base, with 16 bases remaining between them. The length of the CDR3 is 16 residues. The DNA for the CDR3 is TGTGCCAGCAGCCCCGGGGCGTCCGTTCGCACAGATACGCAGTATTTT. Translating it yields CASSPGASVRTDTQYF.

V gene TRBV7-2 combines with J gene TRBJ1-4; 7 bases match TRBD1. V lost 5 bases and J lost 4; bases outside the gene matches: 10. CDR1 and CDR2 (germline): SGHTA, FQGNSA. The CDR3 sequence is 16 residues long. CDR3 amino acids: CASSRTPGQYNEKLFF. CDR3 bases: TGTGCCAGCAGCAGAACCCCGGGACAGTATAATGAAAAACTGTTTTTT.

The chain recombines TRBV6-5 with TRBJ2-1, with 11 nucleotides matching TRBD2. Per the germline V gene, CDR1 is MNHEY and CDR2 is SVGAGI. V gave up 6 bases and J gave up 5 bases; unmatched junction bases: 6. This CDR3 has 15 amino acids. Here the CDR3 reads CASSLTSGINNEQFF. CDR3 DNA: TGTGCCAGCAGCTTGACTAGCGGGATAAACAATGAGCAGTTCTTC.

This sequence joins TRBV6-6 and TRBJ1-6; D is possibly TRBD1 (5 bases). Germline values: CDR1 MNHNY, CDR2 SVGAGI (reference sequence). The ends were cut back, 4 bases at V and 7 bases at J, with 11 bases in the middle. This CDR3 has 14 amino acids. The CDR3 region is CASSSTAPNSPLHF. CDR3 DNA: TGTGCCAGCAGTTCGACAGCGCCAAATTCACCCCTCCACTTT.

The V gene is TRBV19, the J gene TRBJ2-1, with 8 nucleotides matching TRBD1. The V gene's germline CDR1 is LNHDA and CDR2 SQIVND (reference sequence). Germline trimming cut 5 bases from V and 6 bases from J; bases unmatched to any gene: 9. This CDR3 contains 15 residues. CDR3: CASSGRTGTPNEQFF. CDR3 bases: TGTGCCAGTAGTGGCCGGACAGGGACTCCCAATGAGCAGTTCTTC.

The chain combines TRBV6-5 with TRBJ2-3; D call uncertain. V was clipped by 11 bases and J by 5 bases, with 20 bases between them. CDR1 and CDR2 (germline): MNHEY, SVGAGI. The CDR3 is 14 amino acids. In nucleotides, the CDR3 is TGTGCCGTTAGAACGTCATCATACGGAGATACGCAGTATTTT. Protein product: CAVRTSSYGDTQYF.

Regarding this clone: The sample has other DNA sequences that encode this CDR3 too. The chain has TRBV11-3 and TRBJ2-7; the D is unclear. V lost 0 bases and J 0 bases, leaving 6 bases between the germline ends. Germline V gene lookup returns CDR1 SGHNT and CDR2 YENEEA. CDR3 length: 14 amino acids. The DNA of the CDR3 is TGTGCCAGCAGCTTAGAAGGGCCCTCCTACGAGCAGTACTTC. Its protein is CASSLEGPSYEQYF.

The chain joins TRBV6-1 to TRBJ1-5, with TRBD1 identical over 8 bases. The CDR3 covers 16 residues. V lost 2 bases to trimming and J lost 4 bases; unmatched junction nucleotides: 7. The V gene's germline CDR1 is MNHNS and CDR2 SASEGT. CDR3 amino acids: CASSEYPGGYNQPQHF. The DNA of the CDR3 is TGTGCCAGCAGTGAATACCCAGGGGGCTATAATCAGCCCCAGCATTTT.

The rearrangement links TRBV4-1 to TRBJ1-2; tentatively, D is TRBD1 (6 bases). Germline values: CDR1 MGHRA, CDR2 YSYEKL. CDR3 length: 17 amino acids. Trimming shortened V by 0 bases and J by 2 bases, and 16 bases separated the two germline ends. This CDR3 is CASSQDHGGAVNYGYTF. The CDR3 DNA reads as TGCGCCAGCAGCCAAGATCACGGGGGGGCGGTGAACTATGGCTACACCTTC.